These 19 T cell receptor beta chains originate from one sample sequenced in a study of a mutant IDH1 vaccine in newly diagnosed glioma. Time point specified: week 35, safety follow-up. The content of each vaccine dose was 300 ug of mutant IDH1 20-mer peptide, and topical imiquimod accompanied it. Clones were sequenced by immunoSEQ multiplex PCR, and TCRdb holds only the in-frame ones, with some missing. The table includes around 60,000 clones, roughly 84% detected once. For these receptors, no antigen is known. Sample: PBMCs, taken from a glioma patient whose treatment included an IDH1 peptide vaccine. These receptor sequences come from a man aged 25-40 years with glioma.

V usage is TRBV6-5 and J usage is TRBJ2-1; 11 bases line up with TRBD2. This CDR3 comprises 16 residues. Germline V lookup: CDR1 MNHEY, CDR2 SVGAGI. J lost 3 bases, V lost 2 bases, and 3 bases had no gene match. The CDR3 protein is CASSYLAGGIYNEQFF. DNA of the CDR3: TGTGCCAGCAGTTACCTAGCGGGGGGAATCTACAATGAGCAGTTCTTC.

The gene calls are TRBV4-1 and TRBJ2-1; 8 bases align to TRBD2. CDR3 length: 13 amino acids. Germline trimming cut 6 bases from V and 7 bases from J; bases unmatched to any gene: 5. Germline CDR1 MGHRA, CDR2 YSYEKL. Here the CDR3 DNA reads TGCGCCAGCAGTCCCGGGGGGGCAAATGAGCAGTTCTTC. This sequence encodes CASSPGGANEQFF.

The chain joins TRBV10-3 to TRBJ1-1; D gene uncertain. The germline V gene encodes CDR1 ENHRY and CDR2 SYGVKD. This CDR3 region has 14 residues. V shed 5 bases and J shed 4 bases, with 14 bases lying between them. DNA for the CDR3: TGTGCCATCAGTATAAACCGGGTGTCCACTGAAGCTTTCTTT. This gives the protein CAISINRVSTEAFF.

This rearrangement joins TRBV10-2 to TRBJ1-2, with 9 bases lining up with TRBD1. With 0 bases clipped from V and 8 bases from J, the junction kept 7 bases outside the gene matches. The CDR3 runs 15 residues. Germline V lookup: CDR1 WSHSY, CDR2 SAAADI. CDR3 sequence reads: CASSESETGGWGYTF. The CDR3 bases are TGCGCCAGCAGTGAGTCGGAGACAGGGGGTTGGGGCTACACCTTC.

The J gene is TRBJ2-7, the V gene TRBV7-2; 7 positions agree with TRBD2. This CDR3 comprises 13 residues. CDR1 SGHTA and CDR2 FQGNSA come from the germline V gene. Trimming took 7 bases from V and 4 from J; bases not matched to a gene: 7. In DNA form, the CDR3 reads TGTGCCAGCACGCGACAGCGGGGATACGAGCAGTACTTC. The encoded protein is CASTRQRGYEQYF.

V usage is TRBV11-3 and J usage is TRBJ2-3; 8 positions agree with TRBD1. CDR3 size: 17 residues. Germline CDR1 reads SGHNT; CDR2 reads YENEEA. V shed 1 base, J shed 2 bases, and the junction held 8 bases outside the gene matches. The DNA for the CDR3 is TGTGCCAGCAGCTTAGGGCCAGGGGGCCCGTCCACAGATACGCAGTATTTT. It translates to CASSLGPGGPSTDTQYF.

Regarding this clone: One junction end does not reproduce the germline sequence, and a read error may be involved. CDR3 sequence: CASREGVHNEQFF. DNA of the CDR3: TGTGCCAGCAGGGAAGGGGTTCACAATGAGCAGTTCTTC. The rearrangement joins TRBV6-1 to TRBJ2-1; perhaps TRBD1 as D (5 bases). CDR1 is MNHNS and CDR2 is SASEGT in the germline V gene. The CDR3 spans 13 residues.

The chain employs TRBV7-9 and TRBJ2-7; D may be TRBD1 (5 bases). Trimming cost V 5 bases and J 5 bases, with 13 bases left between them. Germline V lookup: CDR1 SEHNR, CDR2 FQNEAQ (reference sequence). The CDR3 runs 13 residues. The CDR3 bases are TGTGCCAGCAGCAGGGGATTAACCCACGAGCAGTACTTC. It yields the protein CASSRGLTHEQYF.

The DNA for the CDR3 is TGTGCCAGCAGCTTAGCAGGGTCCCGGGAGACCCAGTACTTC. This sequence encodes CASSLAGSRETQYF. This chain connects TRBV7-7 to TRBJ2-5; D ambiguous. Germline V CDR1 and CDR2: SSHAT, FNYEAQ (reference sequence). This CDR3 is built from 14 residues. Trimming cost V 0 bases and J 5 bases, with 10 bases left between them.

The CDR3 DNA follows: TGTGCCAGCAGACAGGGCGGCCAGCCCCAGCATTTT. As protein: CASRQGGQPQHF. The chain employs TRBV2 and TRBJ1-5; possibly TRBD1 for D (6 bases). The ends were cut back, 6 bases at V and 7 bases at J, with 10 bases in the middle. Germline CDR1 and CDR2: SNHLY and FYNNEI. CDR3 length equals 12 residues.

This clone was observed a handful of times. The chain is built from TRBV11-2 and TRBJ1-1; D is perhaps TRBD1 (5 bases). The V gene lost 5 bases and the J gene lost 1 base, with 11 bases spanning the gap. The CDR3 totals 14 residues. Germline V CDR1 and CDR2: SGHAT, FQNNGV. The DNA for the CDR3 is TGTGCCAGCAGCCAGGGATTGTGGAACACTGAAGCTTTCTTT. Protein: CASSQGLWNTEAFF.

A word on this clone: Just one base apart from a much larger clone, this may be a read error. The V call is TRBV4-1, the J call TRBJ2-7; 7 bases map to TRBD1. The germline gives CDR1 MGHRA, CDR2 YSYEKL. The CDR3 is 16 amino acids. The CDR3 nucleotides read TGCGCCAGCAGCCCCGCAGCGAGGACAGGCTCCCACGAGCAGTACTTC. It yields the protein CASSPAARTGSHEQYF.

The chain couples TRBV18 to TRBJ2-6, with no clear D. The V gene's germline CDR1 is KGHSH and CDR2 LQKENI. Deletions cut 2 bases from V and 2 bases from J, with 16 bases between. This CDR3 spans 18 amino acids. The CDR3: CASSPSRPGMTGANVLTF. CDR3 coding DNA: TGTGCCAGCTCACCATCCCGCCCCGGTATGACTGGGGCCAACGTCCTGACTTTC.

This chain uses TRBV7-9 with TRBJ1-6; 7 bases map to TRBD1. Germline CDR1 is SEHNR and CDR2 is FQNEAQ (reference sequence). The V gene end was trimmed by 5 bases and the J gene end by 10 bases; junction bases not matched to a gene: 11. The CDR3 runs 15 residues. CDR3 protein: CASSTRTGFGSPLHF. The CDR3 DNA follows: TGTGCCAGCAGCACCCGGACAGGTTTTGGGTCACCCCTCCACTTT.

The rearrangement links TRBV5-1 to TRBJ2-5; 8 positions agree with TRBD1. Germline V gene sequence: CDR1 SGHRS, CDR2 YFSETQ. The ends lost 4 bases at V and 4 bases at J; junction bases unmatched: 12. CDR3 length equals 16 residues. The CDR3 protein is CASSLGQGIGGETQYF. CDR3 DNA: TGCGCCAGCAGCCTAGGACAGGGTATTGGGGGAGAGACCCAGTACTTC.

This chain uses TRBV14 with TRBJ1-5; D is unclear. V was clipped by 4 bases and J by 6 bases, with 10 bases between them. The CDR3 covers 13 residues. Germline CDR1 SGHDN, CDR2 FVKESK. The CDR3 spells CASSLNRGQPQHF. Here the CDR3 DNA reads TGTGCCAGCAGCCTAAATCGAGGTCAGCCCCAGCATTTT.

The genes are TRBV5-1 and TRBJ1-2; D may be TRBD1 (6 bases). Germline CDR1 reads SGHRS; CDR2 reads YFSETQ. The CDR3 covers 16 residues. V gave up 5 bases and J gave up 2 bases, with 19 bases separating them. CDR3 protein: CASSSARRGGNYGYTF. The CDR3 nucleotides are TGCGCCAGCAGTTCCGCCCGCAGGGGAGGGAACTATGGCTACACCTTC.

The rearrangement links TRBV6-5 to TRBJ1-3; 8 bases are shared with TRBD1. The germline V gene encodes CDR1 MNHEY and CDR2 SVGAGI. Losses at the gene ends were 1 base for V and 4 bases for J; bases not matched to a gene: 3. The length of the CDR3 is 15 residues. CDR3 sequence: CASSYFGQGGNTIYF. The CDR3 nucleotides are TGTGCCAGCAGTTACTTTGGACAGGGCGGAAACACCATATATTTT.

The chain employs TRBV2 and TRBJ2-5, with D tentatively TRBD1 or TRBD2 (5 bases each). The CDR3 contains 12 residues. Looked up from germline, CDR1 is SNHLY and CDR2 is FYNNEI. Trimming removed 6 bases at V and 4 bases at J, with 9 bases between. The CDR3 sequence is CASSAGRETQYF. Here the CDR3 DNA reads TGTGCCAGCAGCGCAGGGAGAGAGACCCAGTACTTC.